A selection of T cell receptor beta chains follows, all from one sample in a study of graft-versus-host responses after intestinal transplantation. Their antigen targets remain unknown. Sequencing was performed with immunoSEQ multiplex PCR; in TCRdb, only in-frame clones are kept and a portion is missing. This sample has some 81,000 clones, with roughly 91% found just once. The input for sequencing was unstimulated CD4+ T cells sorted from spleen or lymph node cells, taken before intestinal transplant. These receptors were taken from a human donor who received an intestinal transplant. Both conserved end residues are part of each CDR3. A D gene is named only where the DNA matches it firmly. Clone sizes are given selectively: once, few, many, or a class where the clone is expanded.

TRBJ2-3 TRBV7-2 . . TGTGCCAGCAGCTTAAAGCTACCCGCGGGGGATACGCAGTATTTT CASSLKLPAGDTQYF
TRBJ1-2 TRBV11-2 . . TGTGCCAGCAGCCCGCCGGGACTTGCCTATGGCTACACCTTC CASSPPGLAYGYTF
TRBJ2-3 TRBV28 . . TGTGCCAGCAGTCCGGCCCCCGGGCAGGGTAGCACAGATACGCAGTATTTT CASSPAPGQGSTDTQYF
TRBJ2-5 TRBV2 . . TGTGCCAGCAGTGAGGACACGATCGGAGAGACCCAGTACTTC CASSEDTIGETQYF
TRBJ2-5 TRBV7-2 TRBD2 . TGTGCCAGCAGCTTGACTAGCCGGGAGACCCAGTACTTC CASSLTSRETQYF
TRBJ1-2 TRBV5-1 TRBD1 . TGCGCCAGCAGCTCCTCCGGGACAGGAAATGGCTACACCTTC CASSSSGTGNGYTF
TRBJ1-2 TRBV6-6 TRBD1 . TGTGCCAGCAGGGACGGGACAGGGGGTAACTATGGCTACACCTTC CASRDGTGGNYGYTF
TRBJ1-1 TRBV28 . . TGTGCCAGCAGTTCCCCCCCCGTGACTGAAGCTTTCTTT CASSSPPVTEAFF
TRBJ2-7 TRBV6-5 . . TGTGCCAGCAGCCTTTCCAATGTAGCTACCTACGAGCAGTACTTC CASSLSNVATYEQYF
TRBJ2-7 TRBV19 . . TGTGCCAGTAGTATCGGGACACTCTTCGGGGAGCAGTACTTC CASSIGTLFGEQYF
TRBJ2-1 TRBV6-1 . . TGTGCCAGCAGGGAGACAGTTAACAATGAGCAGTTCTTC CASRETVNNEQFF
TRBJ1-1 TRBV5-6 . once TGTGCCAGCAGCTTGGGGGCAGGGCAAGCTTTCTTT CASSLGAGQAFF
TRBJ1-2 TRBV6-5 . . TGTGCCAGCAGGGGGGGTGATGGCTACACCTTC CASRGGDGYTF
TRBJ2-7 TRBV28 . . TGTGCCAGCAGTCCCCTGGACAGAAACTACGAGCAGTACTTC CASSPLDRNYEQYF
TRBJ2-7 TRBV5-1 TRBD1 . TGCGCCAGCAGCTTGGACCCGAGCAGGGGGCTCTACGAGCAGTACTTC CASSLDPSRGLYEQYF
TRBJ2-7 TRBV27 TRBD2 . TGTGCCAGCAGCCCGACTAGCCGAGAGCAGTACTTC CASSPTSREQYF
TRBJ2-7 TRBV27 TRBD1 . TGTGCCAGCAGTCAGATCAGGGGGCGCAGCCACGAGCAGTACTTC CASSQIRGRSHEQYF